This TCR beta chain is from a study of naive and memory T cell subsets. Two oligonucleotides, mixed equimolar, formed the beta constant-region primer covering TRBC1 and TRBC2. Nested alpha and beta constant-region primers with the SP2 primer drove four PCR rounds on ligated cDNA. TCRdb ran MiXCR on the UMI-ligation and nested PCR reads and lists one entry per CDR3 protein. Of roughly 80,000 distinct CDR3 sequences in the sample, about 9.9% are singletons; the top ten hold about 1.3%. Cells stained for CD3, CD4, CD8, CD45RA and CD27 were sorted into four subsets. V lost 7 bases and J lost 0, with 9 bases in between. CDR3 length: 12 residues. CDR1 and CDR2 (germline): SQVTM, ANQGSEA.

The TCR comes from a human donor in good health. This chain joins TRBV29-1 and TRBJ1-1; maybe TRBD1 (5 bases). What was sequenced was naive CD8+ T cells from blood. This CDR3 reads CSAGRLNTEAFF. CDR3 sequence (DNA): TGCAGCGCGGGACGGCTGAACACTGAAGCTTTCTTT. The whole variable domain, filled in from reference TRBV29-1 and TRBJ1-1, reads SAVISQKPSRDICQRGTSLTIQCQVDSQVTMMFWYRQQPGQSLTLIATANQGSEATYESGFVIDKFPISRPNLTFSTLTVSNMSPEDSSIYLCSAGRLNTEAFFGQGTRLTVV.